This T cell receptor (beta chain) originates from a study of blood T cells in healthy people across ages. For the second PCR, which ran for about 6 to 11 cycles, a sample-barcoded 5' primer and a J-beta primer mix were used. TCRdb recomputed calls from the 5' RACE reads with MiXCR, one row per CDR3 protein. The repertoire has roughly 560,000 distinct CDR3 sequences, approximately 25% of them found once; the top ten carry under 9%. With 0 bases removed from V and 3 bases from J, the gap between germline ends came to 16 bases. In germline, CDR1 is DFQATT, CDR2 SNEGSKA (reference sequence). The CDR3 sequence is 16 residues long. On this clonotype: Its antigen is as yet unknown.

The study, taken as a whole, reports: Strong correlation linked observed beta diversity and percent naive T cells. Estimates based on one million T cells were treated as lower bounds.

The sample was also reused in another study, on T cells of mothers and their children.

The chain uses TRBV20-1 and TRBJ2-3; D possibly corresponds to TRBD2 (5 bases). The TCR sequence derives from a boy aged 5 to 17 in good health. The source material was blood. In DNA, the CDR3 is TGCAGTGCTAGAGATTTTCTCCTAGAGGGTACAGATACGCAGTATTTT. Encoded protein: CSARDFLLEGTDTQYF.